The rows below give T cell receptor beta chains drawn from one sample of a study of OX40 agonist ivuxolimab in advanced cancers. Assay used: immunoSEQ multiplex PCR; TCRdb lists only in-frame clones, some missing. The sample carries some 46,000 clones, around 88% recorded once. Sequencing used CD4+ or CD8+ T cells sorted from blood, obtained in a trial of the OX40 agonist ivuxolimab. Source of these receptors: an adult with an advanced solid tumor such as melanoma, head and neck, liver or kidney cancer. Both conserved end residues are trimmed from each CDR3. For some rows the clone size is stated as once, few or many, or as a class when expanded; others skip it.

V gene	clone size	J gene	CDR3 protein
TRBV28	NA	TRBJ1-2	ASSLGEYGYT
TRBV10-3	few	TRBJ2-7	ATSHPRRDLYEQY
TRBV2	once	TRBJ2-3	ASSEVIGALEGNTQY
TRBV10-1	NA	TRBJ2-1	ASSESVWGGRRRNEQF
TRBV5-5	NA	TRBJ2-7	ASSLGTASYEQY
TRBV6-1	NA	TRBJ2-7	ASSEEGREIYEQY
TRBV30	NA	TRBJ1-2	AWRPAWAGLKNYGYT
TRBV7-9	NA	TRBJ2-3	ASSFMGSGTGTDTQY
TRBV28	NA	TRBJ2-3	ASSLFRLAKDTQY
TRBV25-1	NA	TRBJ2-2	ASSATTTGTGELF
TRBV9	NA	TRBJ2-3	ASSRRSSTTDTQY
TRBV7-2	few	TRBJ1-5	ASSLSLAGAQPQH
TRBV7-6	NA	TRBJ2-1	ASSATSGSLYEQF
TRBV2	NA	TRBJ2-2	ASSEQDTNTGELF
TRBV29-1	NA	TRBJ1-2	SARGDETNYGYT
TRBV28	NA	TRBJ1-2	ASSLDLGGRSYGYT
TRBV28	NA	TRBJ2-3	ASTEGPYTDTQY
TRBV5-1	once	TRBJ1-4	ASSHGQSATNEKLF
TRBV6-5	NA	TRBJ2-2	ASSFRDRVRGELF
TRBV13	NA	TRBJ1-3	ASSLGRGSGNTIY
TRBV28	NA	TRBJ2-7	ASSYRGEVDEQY
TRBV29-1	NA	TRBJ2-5	SARTNQETQY
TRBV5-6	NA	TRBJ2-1	ASGTPTTYNEQF
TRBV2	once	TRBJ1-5	AIGQANSNQPQH
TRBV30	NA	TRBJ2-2	AWSAGLAGVGELF
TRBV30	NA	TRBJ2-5	AGWSGLYQETQY
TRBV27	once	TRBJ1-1	ASRGLDRGTEAF